One and the same sample provided the 30 T cell receptor beta chains below, sequenced in a study of shared clonotypes between healthy human individuals (dated by TCRdb to 2020 to 2022). The receptor library was made with the immunoSEQ multiplex PCR assay. Imported from immuneACCESS, the table was reduced by TCRdb to in-frame sequences with V and J called. These copies leave out some clones; in studies compared against another copy, an unresolved V gene accounts for under half, and the cause of the remainder is not known. The sample includes some 2.4 million clones, with over 85% observed a single time. The leading ten clones occupy around 0.4% of the sample. Material for sequencing was naive CD4+ T cells from PBMCs. The cell subset or site label for this specimen denotes: CD45RA+ positively selected. The receptor set was obtained from a man younger than 35 in good health. Some clones in this sample may be carry-over from other donors' samples.

The rearrangement uses TRBV9 and TRBJ2-7; 9 bases map to TRBD2. The length of the CDR3 is 14 residues. Germline V CDR1 and CDR2: SGDLS, YYNGEE. V lost 0 bases, J lost 6 bases, and 4 bases stayed unmatched. CDR3 nucleotides: TGTGCCAGCAGCGTAGCCGGGACTAGCCCCGAGCAGTACTTC. This translates into CASSVAGTSPEQYF. Supplemented by reference TRBV9 and TRBJ2-7, the full variable domain reads DSGVTQTPKHLITATGQRVTLRCSPRSGDLSVYWYQQSLDQGLQFLIQYYNGEERAKGNILERFSAQQFPDLHSELNLSSLELGDSALYFCASSVAGTSPEQYFGPGTRLTVT.

V is TRBV7-3 and J is TRBJ1-1; D is ambiguous. Trimming took 2 bases from V and 4 from J, leaving 11 bases between them. CDR1 and CDR2 from the germline V gene are SGHTA and FQGTGA. The CDR3 totals 14 residues. CDR3 sequence: CASSLQGMGTEAFF. The CDR3 coding sequence is TGTGCCAGCAGCTTACAAGGGATGGGCACTGAAGCTTTCTTT. The full variable domain, in which reference TRBV7-3 and TRBJ1-1 provide the parts outside the CDR3, is GAGVSQTPSNKVTEKGKYVELRCDPISGHTALYWYRQSLGQGPEFLIYFQGTGAADDSGLPNDRFFAVRPEGSVSTLKIQRTERGDSAVYLCASSLQGMGTEAFFGQGTRLTVV.

This clone was seen once. The rearrangement links TRBV2 to TRBJ2-7; no reliable D call. The CDR3 runs 13 residues. Between the trimmed V and J ends, which lost 8 bases and 7 bases, there was a span of 18 bases. Germline assignment: CDR1 SNHLY and CDR2 FYNNEI. CDR3 coding DNA: TGTGCCAGCGGTTTACAATCGTTGGCAGAGCAGTACTTC. It specifies CASGLQSLAEQYF.

A single count supports this clone. The chain carries TRBV11-1 and TRBJ2-3; D possibly corresponds to TRBD1 (6 bases). Trimming cost V 5 bases and J 4 bases, with 16 bases left between them. The CDR3 contains 15 residues. The germline gives CDR1 SGHAT, CDR2 FQDESV (reference sequence). As DNA, the CDR3 is TGTGCCAGCAGCCCAACAGGGAGATTGGCAGATACGCAGTATTTT. Its protein product is CASSPTGRLADTQYF.

The V call is TRBV2, the J call TRBJ2-7, with TRBD2 identical over 9 bases. V dropped 6 bases and J dropped 1; count of bases not matched to a gene: 10. This CDR3 is 16 amino acids long. Germline V gene lookup returns CDR1 SNHLY and CDR2 FYNNEI. The DNA for the CDR3 is TGTGCCAGCAGACTCCTAGCGGGGTCGACTTCCTACGAGCAGTACTTC. Residues: CASRLLAGSTSYEQYF.

Notes on this clone: This sample includes further DNA sequences coding for the same CDR3. J is TRBJ2-2 and V is TRBV9; possibly TRBD1 for D (5 bases). The CDR3 sequence is 14 residues long. V shed 0 bases and J shed 2 bases, with 5 bases lying between them. Looked up from germline, CDR1 is SGDLS and CDR2 is YYNGEE. Here the CDR3 DNA reads TGTGCCAGCAGCGTAGGGACAAACACCGGGGAGCTGTTTTTT. Amino acid sequence: CASSVGTNTGELFF.

V and J are TRBV2 and TRBJ2-3; 7 bases match TRBD2. Germline-derived CDR1 and CDR2 are SNHLY and FYNNEI. V was pared by 0 bases and J by 11 bases, with 11 bases of the junction left unmatched. This CDR3 has 15 amino acids. The CDR3 protein is CASSEAPRDYSLQYF. The CDR3, as DNA: TGTGCCAGCAGTGAAGCGCCCCGGGACTACTCTTTGCAGTATTTT.

This clone has a handful of counts. Other DNA sequences in the sample encode the same CDR3. The chain joins TRBV9 to TRBJ1-1; D is undetermined. Looked up from germline, CDR1 is SGDLS and CDR2 is YYNGEE. The CDR3 totals 13 residues. V lost 0 bases, J lost 3 bases, and 6 bases lay in between. The DNA of the CDR3 is TGTGCCAGCAGCGTAGCAAGGGACACTGAAGCTTTCTTT. Protein sequence: CASSVARDTEAFF.

The rearrangement uses TRBV4-2 and TRBJ2-7; TRBD1 agrees at 7 bases. The trim removed 0 bases at V and 0 bases at J, leaving 17 bases unmatched. This CDR3 is built from 20 residues. Germline values: CDR1 LGHNA, CDR2 YNFKEQ. The DNA for the CDR3 is TGTGCCAGCAGCCAAGATAAAATTGGCGGGTGGGCAGGGGGCTCCTACGAGCAGTACTTC. It yields the protein CASSQDKIGGWAGGSYEQYF.

The rearrangement links TRBV5-1 to TRBJ2-2, with a weak D call TRBD2 (5 bases). Germline CDR1 SGHRS, CDR2 YFSETQ. CDR3 length: 13 amino acids. V shed 3 bases and J shed 9 bases, with 12 bases lying between them. CDR3 nucleotide sequence: TGCGCCAGCAGCTCCCGGACTGCCAGGGAGCTGTTTTTT. It yields the protein CASSSRTARELFF.

J is TRBJ2-3 and V is TRBV7-3; D uncertain. CDR1 and CDR2 (germline): SGHTA, FQGTGA. The CDR3 is 14 residues long. V was pared by 6 bases and J by 5 bases, with 15 bases between. The CDR3 coding sequence is TGTGCCAGCAGTTACTCAGGAGTGGAAGATACGCAGTATTTT. Its protein is CASSYSGVEDTQYF.

This chain joins TRBV27 and TRBJ2-7, with D possibly being TRBD2 (6 bases). V lost 4 bases and J 5 bases, leaving 12 bases between the germline ends. CDR1 is MNHEY and CDR2 is SMNVEV in the germline V gene (reference sequence). The CDR3 length is 13 residues. DNA of the CDR3: TGTGCCAGCAGTTCGGACTGGGAGGACGAGCAGTACTTC. This gives the protein CASSSDWEDEQYF.

The chain employs TRBV28 and TRBJ1-1; D gene ambiguous. V was trimmed by 7 bases and J by 2 bases, leaving 14 bases between them. In germline, CDR1 is MDHEN, CDR2 SYDVKM. There are 14 residues in the CDR3. The CDR3: CASTSWEGNTEAFF. The CDR3 DNA is TGTGCCAGCACCTCTTGGGAAGGTAACACTGAAGCTTTCTTT.

This clone showed up just a few times. This chain joins TRBV2 and TRBJ1-5; D gene unclear. The CDR3 contains 15 residues. The germline V and J ends were trimmed by 3 bases and 0 bases, with 9 bases remaining between them. CDR1 SNHLY and CDR2 FYNNEI come from the germline V gene. The CDR3 spells CASSDSGPSNQPQHF. The CDR3 DNA sequence: TGTGCCAGCAGTGACAGTGGACCTAGCAATCAGCCCCAGCATTTT.

The chain employs TRBV29-1 and TRBJ1-2; 10 bases fit TRBD1. This CDR3 region has 14 residues. V was clipped by 1 base and J by 8 bases; unmatched bases: 7. Germline values: CDR1 SQVTM, CDR2 ANQGSEA. The CDR3 DNA reads as TGCAGCGTTGAAGTGGAGACAGGGGGCACGGGCTACACCTTC. Its translation: CSVEVETGGTGYTF.

A note on this clone: At one end, the junction sequence differs from germline, possibly due to a read error. The V gene is TRBV2, the J gene TRBJ2-7; the D is unclear. The CDR3 contains 11 residues. The V gene's germline CDR1 is SNHLY and CDR2 FYNNEI. As DNA, the CDR3 is TGTGCGAGCAGGATGACCTACGAGCAGTACTTC. It codes for CASRMTYEQYF. Based on the CDR3 plus reference TRBV2 and TRBJ2-7, the full variable domain is EPEVTQTPSHQVTQMGQEVILRCVPISNHLYFYWYRQILGQKVEFLVSFYNNEISEKSEIFDDQFSVERPDGSNFTLKIRSTKLEDSAMYFCASRMTYEQYFGPGTRLTVT.

The chain joins TRBV7-7 to TRBJ2-1, with 8 bases matching TRBD2. The CDR3 contains 14 residues. Germline V gene lookup returns CDR1 SSHAT and CDR2 FNYEAQ (reference sequence). With V trimmed by 8 bases and J by 9 bases, 12 bases remained unmatched. The DNA of the CDR3 is TGTGCCAGCTCCGGGGCGGCGGGAGGCGGTGAGCAGTTCTTC. As protein: CASSGAAGGGEQFF.

The chain links TRBV5-1 to TRBJ1-3, with D unresolved. Trimming took 0 bases from V and 0 from J, leaving 13 bases between them. The length of the CDR3 is 17 residues. Germline V gene lookup returns CDR1 SGHRS and CDR2 YFSETQ. Written as DNA, the CDR3 is TGCGCCAGCAGCTTGGCCCCCACTGCGAGCTCTGGAAACACCATATATTTT. This codes for CASSLAPTASSGNTIYF.

V usage is TRBV5-1 and J usage is TRBJ1-2, with 8 bases matching TRBD1. The CDR3 sequence is 14 residues long. Germline V CDR1 and CDR2: SGHRS, YFSETQ. J lost 4 bases, V lost 0 bases, and 2 bases had no gene match. CDR3 DNA: TGCGCCAGCAGCTTGGGGACAGGGAGCTATGGCTACACCTTC. This gives the protein CASSLGTGSYGYTF.

This chain uses TRBV6-5 with TRBJ1-1; TRBD1 agrees at 7 bases. The CDR3 is made up of 14 amino acids. The germline gives CDR1 MNHEY, CDR2 SVGAGI. With 4 bases clipped from V and 5 bases from J, the junction kept 7 bases outside the gene matches. DNA for the CDR3: TGTGCCAGCAGTTCTCGACAGGGAAGTACTGAAGCTTTCTTT. Its protein is CASSSRQGSTEAFF.

The chain carries TRBV6-1 and TRBJ1-5; 10 bases align to TRBD1. Germline V CDR1 and CDR2: MNHNS, SASEGT. The J segment lost 7 bases and the V segment lost 5 bases, leaving 5 bases of the junction unmatched. This CDR3 contains 14 residues. CDR3 in DNA: TGTGCCAGCAGTAATACGGGACAGGGGCAGCCCCAGCATTTT. Amino acids: CASSNTGQGQPQHF.

Here the CDR3 DNA reads TGCGCCAGCAGTGAGGACCCGGGATGGGTGGATCAGCCCCAGCATTTT. This sequence encodes CASSEDPGWVDQPQHF. The gene calls are TRBV10-1 and TRBJ1-5; unclear D gene. Trimming took 2 bases from V and 5 from J, leaving 16 bases between them. Germline CDR1 and CDR2: WNHNN and SYGVQD (reference sequence). The CDR3 contains 16 residues.

The chain employs TRBV7-2 and TRBJ2-1; 8 bases are a match to TRBD2. Germline CDR1 reads SGHTA; CDR2 reads FQGNSA. Losses at the gene ends were 5 bases for V and 0 bases for J; bases not matched to a gene: 3. CDR3 length: 15 residues. CDR3 in DNA: TGTGCCAGCAGCCGTAGCGGGACCTCCTACAATGAGCAGTTCTTC. It yields the protein CASSRSGTSYNEQFF. Based on the CDR3 plus reference TRBV7-2 and TRBJ2-1, the full variable domain is GAGVSQSPSNKVTEKGKDVELRCDPISGHTALYWYRQSLGQGLEFLIYFQGNSAPDKSGLPSDRFSAERTGGSVSTLTIQRTQQEDSAVYLCASSRSGTSYNEQFFGPGTRLTVL.

The chain uses TRBV7-9 and TRBJ2-1; 7 bases agree with TRBD2. Germline CDR1 and CDR2: SEHNR and FQNEAQ (reference sequence). The trim removed 5 bases at V and 6 bases at J, leaving 7 bases unmatched. This CDR3 is 14 amino acids long. Written as DNA, the CDR3 is TGTGCCAGCAGCCATCCCACTAGCGCCAATGAGCAGTTCTTC. Protein product: CASSHPTSANEQFF.

This clone was seen a handful of times. The chain is built from TRBV27 and TRBJ1-1; no definite D call. Looked up from germline, CDR1 is MNHEY and CDR2 is SMNVEV (reference sequence). CDR3 length equals 13 residues. The ends were cut back, 3 bases at V and 4 bases at J, with 9 bases in the middle. CDR3 region: CASSFRAITEAFF. As DNA, the CDR3 is TGTGCCAGCAGTTTCCGGGCCATCACTGAAGCTTTCTTT.

This clone was observed once. The V gene is TRBV14, the J gene TRBJ2-1, with TRBD2 identical over 10 bases. The V gene's germline CDR1 is SGHDN and CDR2 FVKESK. CDR3 length: 15 amino acids. V lost 3 bases and J lost 5; bases outside the gene matches: 4. The CDR3 is CASSQGTSEDNEQFF. For the CDR3, the DNA is TGTGCCAGCAGCCAGGGGACTAGCGAGGACAATGAGCAGTTCTTC.

The chain is built from TRBV9 and TRBJ2-2; 12 nucleotides match TRBD1. This CDR3 is built from 17 residues. Germline-derived CDR1 and CDR2 are SGDLS and YYNGEE. The V and J ends lost 2 bases and 3 bases, in that order; junction bases with no gene match: 5. DNA for the CDR3: TGTGCCAGCAGCGTCGGGACAGGGGGCGCAGACACCGGGGAGCTGTTTTTT. Protein: CASSVGTGGADTGELFF.

V usage is TRBV14 and J usage is TRBJ2-3; 9 bases fit TRBD1. In germline, CDR1 is SGHDN, CDR2 FVKESK. V shed 2 bases and J 6 bases; nucleotides not matched to a gene: 12. The CDR3 runs 17 residues. The CDR3 coding sequence is TGTGCCAGCAGCCAAATTACACAGGGGGCTGGTTCGGATACGCAGTATTTT. Protein product: CASSQITQGAGSDTQYF.

The chain uses TRBV7-9 and TRBJ2-1; TRBD2 matches at 7 bases. The V and J ends lost 2 bases and 9 bases, in that order; junction bases with no gene match: 13. CDR3 length: 16 residues. Germline lookup yields CDR1 SEHNR and CDR2 FQNEAQ (reference sequence). CDR3 bases: TGTGCCAGCAGCTTACGGGCTAGGGGAGGGCCAGGTGAGCAGTTCTTC. This sequence encodes CASSLRARGGPGEQFF.

V is TRBV9 and J is TRBJ2-5; 12 bases are a match to TRBD2. The CDR3 has 16 amino acids. The ends lost 4 bases at V and 5 bases at J; junction bases unmatched: 9. Germline CDR1 is SGDLS and CDR2 is YYNGEE. The CDR3 nucleotides read TGTGCCAGCAGCTACGGGACTAGCGGGTGGGGGGAGACCCAGTACTTC. It encodes CASSYGTSGWGETQYF.